The entry below gives a single T cell receptor (beta chain) sequence along with its context. The record originates from a study of blood T cell repertoires in COVID-19. The wider study: Sources were T cells, B-cell-depleted T cells, or PBMCs; the material itself was cDNA or gDNA.

Across 20 to 25 US areas, participants ranged in age from 18 to 89 years. Cohorts were assigned according to the clinical history that participants reported. In the authors' workflow: For nucleated cells, counts were estimated from reference gene primer amplification. Assay: immunoSEQ multiplex PCR; the TCRdb copy retains only in-frame clones and omits some. D and trimming come from the DNA, and the V and J calls and clone size come from that table. The sample yields 250,000 to 300,000 clones, approximately 90% seen once. After removal of 2 bases from V and 4 bases from J, the junction contained 6 bases not matched to a gene. CDR3 length: 16 amino acids. From germline, CDR1 is MGHDK and CDR2 SYGVNS.

The gene calls are TRBV25-1 and TRBJ2-7; 12 nucleotides align to TRBD2. The sample comprised PBMCs or T cells enriched from blood (not recorded which). The receptor was isolated from a woman aged 55-70 years in a cohort exposed to, infected with or recovered from COVID-19 (not recorded which). This CDR3 reads CASSEMTSGGGYEQYF. In DNA, the CDR3 is TGTGCCAGCAGTGAAATGACTAGCGGGGGAGGGTACGAGCAGTACTTC.